A single sample gave rise to the 24 T cell receptor beta chains below, sequenced in a study of T cells in Graves' hyperthyroidism and ophthalmopathy. TCR beta CDR3 region amplification was performed from RNA transcripts. Researchers ran a first-round RT-PCR on the TCR CDR3 using the HTBI primer set. TCRdb fed the multiplex PCR reads into MiXCR, producing one record per CDR3 protein. The sample lists around 620,000 distinct CDR3 sequences; 13% to 15% were seen once. Sequencing input: blood. These receptors all stem from a woman aged 18 to 35 with Graves' ophthalmopathy.

This clonotype was counted at least ten times. The V call is TRBV3-1, the J call TRBJ2-2; 12 nucleotides match TRBD2. Trimming took 2 bases from V and 7 from J; bases not matched to a gene: 11. Germline V gene sequence: CDR1 LGHDT, CDR2 YNNKEL (reference sequence). The CDR3 totals 18 residues. Here the CDR3 reads CASSQSPTSGSVVGELFF. For the CDR3, the DNA is TGTGCCAGCAGCCAAAGCCCGACTAGCGGGAGCGTTGTCGGGGAGCTGTTTTTT.

The chain links TRBV12-5 to TRBJ1-1, with D possibly matching TRBD1 (5 bases). This CDR3 spans 13 amino acids. V gave up 1 base and J gave up 5 bases, with 8 bases separating them. Germline assignment: CDR1 LGHNT and CDR2 FRNRAP. The CDR3 sequence is CASGLAGGTEAFF. DNA for the CDR3: TGTGCTAGTGGTTTGGCTGGGGGGACTGAAGCTTTCTTT.

In the case of this clonotype: Just one base apart from a much larger clone, this may be a read error. V gene TRBV6-1 combines with J gene TRBJ2-1; no definite D call. There are 14 residues in the CDR3. The V and J ends lost 7 bases and 6 bases respectively, with 16 bases between them. CDR1 and CDR2 (germline): MNHNS, SASEGT. CDR3 amino acids: CASTPGYALNEQFF. The CDR3 DNA sequence: TGTGCCAGCACCCCCGGGTACGCTCTCAATGAGCAGTTCTTC.

The table lists this clonotype with many counts. The CDR3 coding sequence is TGCAGTGCTAGAGGTCGGGTCGATGGGGAAGCTTTCTTT. It is translated as CSARGRVDGEAFF. This chain connects TRBV20-1 to TRBJ1-1, with D unclear. The germline V gene encodes CDR1 DFQATT and CDR2 SNEGSKA (reference sequence). The CDR3 consists of 13 residues. V lost 1 base and J lost 8, with 14 bases in between.

This clonotype was seen ten or more times. The chain joins TRBV6-1 to TRBJ2-7; D ambiguous. The CDR3 runs 14 residues. Germline V gives CDR1 MNHNS, CDR2 SASEGT. Trimming took off 3 bases at V and 0 bases at J, with 9 bases between the two ends. CDR3 bases: TGTGCCAGCAGTGACCCCGGAAGCTCCTACGAGCAGTACTTC. Protein sequence: CASSDPGSSYEQYF.

This clonotype has a count of ten or more. The rearrangement uses TRBV20-1 and TRBJ2-1; weak D call: TRBD1 (6 bases). CDR1 is DFQATT and CDR2 is SNEGSKA in the germline V gene (reference sequence). Trimming cost V 2 bases and J 6 bases, with 17 bases left between them. The CDR3 totals 15 residues. The CDR3 here is CSARKYRASGNEQFF. The CDR3 nucleotides read TGCAGTGCTAGAAAATACAGGGCATCGGGCAATGAGCAGTTCTTC.

This clonotype appeared a single time. The CDR3 reads CASSPKPGQVAYEQYF. For the CDR3, the DNA is TGTGCCAGCAGCCCGAAGCCGGGACAGGTTGCCTACGAGCAGTACTTC. J is TRBJ2-7 and V is TRBV7-8; 8 positions match TRBD1. This CDR3 spans 16 amino acids. The V segment lost 5 bases and the J segment 2 bases; nucleotides outside the gene matches: 11. Germline V gene lookup returns CDR1 SGHVS and CDR2 FQNEAQ.

As for this clonotype: This may come from a read error, since a much larger clone is one base off. The chain combines TRBV3-1 with TRBJ1-2; unclear D gene. From germline, CDR1 is LGHDT and CDR2 YNNKEL (reference sequence). This CDR3 is 12 amino acids long. In DNA, the CDR3 is TGTGCCAGCAGCCTCGCCCCGTCGGGCTACGCCTTC. It codes for CASSLAPSGYAF.

Note on this clonotype: It may be a read error: a sequence one base away is much more abundant. The chain has TRBV20-1 and TRBJ1-2; D ambiguous. Germline assignment: CDR1 DFQATT and CDR2 SNEGSKA (reference sequence). V was cut by 2 bases and J by 3 bases, with 13 bases left in between. CDR3 length: 14 amino acids. In DNA form, the CDR3 reads TGCAGTGCTAGACCCGACGGGTGGTACTATGGCTACACCTTC. Its protein is CSARPDGWYYGYTF.

This clonotype showed up many times. The V gene is TRBV30, the J gene TRBJ1-1; D gene uncertain. V lost 1 base, J lost 1 base, and 7 bases lay in between. The CDR3 extends over 13 amino acids. Germline loops: CDR1 GTSNPN, CDR2 SVGIG (reference sequence). CDR3 region: CAWSDGTNTEAFF. The CDR3 DNA follows: TGTGCCTGGAGTGATGGTACGAACACTGAAGCTTTCTTT.

The sample holds a few counts of this clonotype. The chain joins TRBV20-1 to TRBJ1-4, with D uncertain. The CDR3 extends over 13 amino acids. Deletions cut 6 bases from V and 3 bases from J, with 11 bases between. Looked up from germline, CDR1 is DFQATT and CDR2 is SNEGSKA (reference sequence). CDR3 sequence: CSAGRAPNEKLFF. CDR3 DNA sequence: TGCAGTGCAGGACGTGCCCCTAATGAAAAACTGTTTTTT.

On this clonotype itself: A much more abundant neighbour one base away suggests this may be a read error. The chain employs TRBV12-5 and TRBJ2-5; 7 bases fit TRBD2. The CDR3 sequence is 13 residues long. Looked up from germline, CDR1 is LGHNT and CDR2 is FRNRAP. CDR3 region: CASGREGTETQCF. The CDR3 region has the DNA TGTGCTAGTGGCAGGGAGGGTACGGAGACCCAGTGCTTC.

The chain combines TRBV9 with TRBJ2-2; D may correspond to TRBD1 or TRBD2 (7 bases each). CDR1 and CDR2 (germline): SGDLS, YYNGEE. This CDR3 contains 19 residues. V was cut by 0 bases and J by 3 bases, with 21 bases left in between. The CDR3 protein is CASSVGGGGPIYDTGELFF. The DNA of the CDR3 is TGTGCCAGCAGCGTAGGGGGAGGGGGCCCAATTTATGACACCGGGGAGCTGTTTTTT.

The chain has TRBV6-2 or TRBV6-3 and TRBJ1-2; tentative D call: TRBD1 (5 bases). The germline V gene has CDR1 MNHEY and CDR2 SVGEGT. The V end was cut by 5 bases, the J end by 12 bases, with 25 bases between. This CDR3 has 15 amino acids. CDR3 DNA: TGTGCCAGCAGTCAGGGCCAGCCTGGGCCCGGGGAGCACACCTTC. Translating gives CASSQGQPGPGEHTF.

In this sample, this clonotype turned up many times. The rearrangement uses TRBV2 and TRBJ2-7; 10 bases are shared with TRBD1. Per germline, CDR1 SNHLY and CDR2 FYNNEI. Losses at the gene ends were 6 bases for V and 4 bases for J; bases not matched to a gene: 3. CDR3 length: 13 residues. The CDR3, as DNA: TGTGCCAGCAGGGGGACAGGGGCGTACGAGCAGTACTTC. Translated: CASRGTGAYEQYF. The entire variable domain, with the rest obtained from reference TRBV2 and TRBJ2-7, is as follows: EPEVTQTPSHQVTQMGQEVILRCVPISNHLYFYWYRQILGQKVEFLVSFYNNEISEKSEIFDDQFSVERPDGSNFTLKIRSTKLEDSAMYFCASRGTGAYEQYFGPGTRLTVT.

The CDR3 region is CASSPYSGLYNEQFF. CDR3 coding DNA: TGTGCCAGCAGCCCTTATAGCGGGCTCTACAATGAGCAGTTCTTC. V usage is TRBV3-1 and J usage is TRBJ2-1, with 7 bases matching TRBD2. The germline V gene encodes CDR1 LGHDT and CDR2 YNNKEL (reference sequence). V trimming: 4 bases; J trimming: 3 bases; junction bases outside the gene matches: 6. The CDR3 has 15 amino acids.

A few counts support this clonotype. This chain connects TRBV9 to TRBJ2-4; 8 nucleotides line up with TRBD1. V dropped 3 bases and J dropped 1; count of bases not matched to a gene: 6. Germline loops: CDR1 SGDLS, CDR2 YYNGEE. CDR3 length: 16 residues. The CDR3 coding sequence is TGTGCCAGCAGCGCTGGACAGGGAAAGGCCAAAAACATTCAGTACTTC. Protein product: CASSAGQGKAKNIQYF.

This clonotype has ten or more counts. The V and J genes are TRBV27 and TRBJ2-3; 12 bases match TRBD2. The germline CDR1 and CDR2 sequences are MNHEY and SMNVEV (reference sequence). This CDR3 spans 17 amino acids. With V trimmed by 0 bases and J by 1 base, 2 bases remained unmatched. CDR3 nucleotides: TGTGCCAGCAGTTTATCCAGACTAGCGGGAGGCACAGATACGCAGTATTTT. Residues: CASSLSRLAGGTDTQYF.

The sample holds many counts of this clonotype. V is TRBV19 and J is TRBJ2-1; 12 bases match TRBD2. Germline V lookup: CDR1 LNHDA, CDR2 SQIVND (reference sequence). CDR3 length: 14 residues. With V trimmed by 4 bases and J by 8 bases, 3 bases remained unmatched. DNA for the CDR3: TGTGCCAGTAGTACTAGCGGGAGGGTTCATGAGCAGTTCTTC. It codes for CASSTSGRVHEQFF.

This clonotype was seen many times. V usage is TRBV20-1 and J usage is TRBJ2-5, with TRBD2 matching over 14 bases. Trimming took 6 bases from V and 11 from J; bases not matched to a gene: 8. Germline loops: CDR1 DFQATT, CDR2 SNEGSKA (reference sequence). This CDR3 is built from 13 residues. CDR3 DNA: TGCAGTGCCACTGGGACTAGCGGGAGCAATCAGTACTTC. Protein: CSATGTSGSNQYF.

The chain is built from TRBV7-2 and TRBJ2-7; 14 bases are shared with TRBD2. Losses at the gene ends were 2 bases for V and 2 bases for J; bases not matched to a gene: 5. From germline, CDR1 is SGHTA and CDR2 FQGNSA. This CDR3 has 17 amino acids. The CDR3 DNA is TGTGCCAGCAGCTTATGGGGACTAGCGGGAGCGGCCTACGAGCAGTACTTC. Translation: CASSLWGLAGAAYEQYF.

This clonotype occurred many times. The rearrangement links TRBV19 to TRBJ2-3; 16 bases align to TRBD2. The CDR3 consists of 17 residues. V was clipped by 7 bases and J by 5 bases; unmatched bases: 9. Germline lookup yields CDR1 LNHDA and CDR2 SQIVND (reference sequence). The CDR3 bases are TGTGCCAGTATCGGTGGGACTAGCGGGAGGGCCGGAGATACGCAGTATTTT. Encoded protein: CASIGGTSGRAGDTQYF.

The CDR3 nucleotides read TGTGCCAGCATTAGCGGGAGGGCCGCGGGTACAGATACGCAGTATTTT. Protein: CASISGRAAGTDTQYF. The chain has TRBV28 and TRBJ2-3, with TRBD2 matching 11 bases. The germline V gene encodes CDR1 MDHEN and CDR2 SYDVKM. Germline trimming cut 7 bases from V and 3 bases from J; bases unmatched to any gene: 9. This CDR3 has 16 residues.

This clonotype occurred many times. The V gene is TRBV28, the J gene TRBJ1-2; the match to TRBD1 covers 9 bases. V lost 3 bases, J lost 8 bases, and 13 bases stayed unmatched. The length of the CDR3 is 16 residues. Germline assignment: CDR1 MDHEN and CDR2 SYDVKM. The CDR3 sequence: CASSFVPGQGELGYTF. Written as DNA, the CDR3 is TGTGCCAGCAGTTTCGTCCCGGGACAGGGAGAGTTAGGCTACACCTTC.